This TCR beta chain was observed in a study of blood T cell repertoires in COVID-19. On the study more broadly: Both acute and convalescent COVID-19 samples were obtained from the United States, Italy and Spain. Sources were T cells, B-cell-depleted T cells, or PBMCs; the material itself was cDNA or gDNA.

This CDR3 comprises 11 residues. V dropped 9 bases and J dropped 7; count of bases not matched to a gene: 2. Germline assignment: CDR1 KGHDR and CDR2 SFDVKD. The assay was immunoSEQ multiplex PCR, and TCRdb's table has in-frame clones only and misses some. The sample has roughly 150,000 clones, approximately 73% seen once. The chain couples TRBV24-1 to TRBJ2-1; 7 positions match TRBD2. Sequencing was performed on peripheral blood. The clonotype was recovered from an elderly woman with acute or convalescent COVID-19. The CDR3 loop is CATGEGNEQFF. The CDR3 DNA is TGTGCCACCGGGGAGGGAAATGAGCAGTTCTTC.